One and the same sample provided the 27 T cell receptor beta chains below, sequenced in a study of Tregs in tolerant kidney transplant recipients. Here immunoSEQ multiplex PCR was the method, and the copy in TCRdb shows in-frame clones only, minus some. The repertoire holds about 100,000 clones, with around 91% as singletons. Sequencing used CD4+ T cells from blood, obtained before the transplant. The receptors derive from a human donor who received a combined kidney and bone marrow transplant.

The chain uses TRBV28 and TRBJ2-4; 11 bases map to TRBD1. With V trimmed by 5 bases and J by 3 bases, 9 bases remained unmatched. Germline V gene sequence: CDR1 MDHEN, CDR2 SYDVKM. The CDR3 totals 17 residues. The CDR3 DNA is TGTGCCAGCAGTCCGGGACAGGGGGAAAGAGGCAAAAACATTCAGTACTTC. Residues: CASSPGQGERGKNIQYF.

The chain combines TRBV10-2 with TRBJ1-2, with 7 nucleotides matching TRBD1. CDR3 size: 14 residues. Trimming took 6 bases from V and 4 from J; bases not matched to a gene: 8. From germline, CDR1 is WSHSY and CDR2 SAAADI. CDR3 DNA sequence: TGCGCCAGCAGCCCGACAGGGACGGGCTATGGCTACACCTTC. Its protein is CASSPTGTGYGYTF.

The chain carries TRBV9 and TRBJ2-3, with 10 bases matching TRBD2. CDR1 and CDR2 (germline): SGDLS, YYNGEE. V lost 4 bases, J lost 4 bases, and 9 bases stayed unmatched. The CDR3 is made up of 16 amino acids. The CDR3 sequence is CASSPVLAGNADTQYF. CDR3 coding DNA: TGTGCCAGCAGCCCGGTACTAGCGGGAAATGCAGATACGCAGTATTTT.

This clone showed up just once. This chain uses TRBV5-6 with TRBJ1-6, with 9 bases identical to TRBD1. The CDR3 has 13 residues. Germline V gives CDR1 SGHDT, CDR2 YYEEEE. The ends lost 4 bases at V and 17 bases at J; junction bases unmatched: 10. CDR3 sequence reads: CASSPRGTGSVHF. CDR3 in DNA: TGTGCCAGCAGCCCTCGTGGGACAGGGTCTGTCCACTTT.

The V call is TRBV2, the J call TRBJ1-4; D possibly corresponds to TRBD1 (5 bases). The germline V and J ends were trimmed by 11 bases and 2 bases, with 12 bases remaining between them. Germline V lookup: CDR1 SNHLY, CDR2 FYNNEI. The CDR3 contains 13 residues. CDR3 amino acids: CAGQGGTNEKLFF. CDR3 sequence (DNA): TGTGCCGGGCAGGGTGGTACTAATGAAAAACTGTTTTTT.

The rearrangement links TRBV7-2 to TRBJ1-2, with TRBD1 matching over 9 bases. The CDR3 runs to 14 residues. Germline lookup yields CDR1 SGHTA and CDR2 FQGNSA. The junction had 9 bases not matched to a gene; V was cut back by 5 bases and J by 8 bases. The CDR3, as DNA: TGTGCCAGCAGCGTCAGACAGGGGGAGATGGGCTACACCTTC. Translated: CASSVRQGEMGYTF.

The chain joins TRBV28 to TRBJ1-3; D ambiguous. CDR1 is MDHEN, CDR2 SYDVKM, per germline. This CDR3 has 11 amino acids. Trimming took 8 bases from V and 3 from J, leaving 5 bases between them. CDR3: CASGIGNTIYF. In nucleotides, the CDR3 is TGTGCCAGCGGCATTGGAAACACCATATATTTT.

The chain links TRBV15 to TRBJ2-7; 9 positions agree with TRBD1. Losses at the gene ends were 2 bases for V and 6 bases for J; bases not matched to a gene: 5. CDR1 and CDR2 from the germline V gene are LNHNV and YYDKDF (reference sequence). The CDR3 totals 14 residues. The CDR3 nucleotides are TGTGCCACCAGCAGATGGGGACAGGGAGGCGAGCAGTACTTC. This translates into CATSRWGQGGEQYF.

The chain combines TRBV5-5 with TRBJ1-2; TRBD1 agrees at 7 bases. The CDR3 extends over 14 amino acids. J gave up 0 bases and V 6 bases, and 5 bases lay outside the gene matches. In germline, CDR1 is SGHKS, CDR2 YYEKEE (reference sequence). In DNA form, the CDR3 reads TGTGCCAGCACCCTGACAGGGACTAACTATGGCTACACCTTC. It codes for CASTLTGTNYGYTF.

The chain employs TRBV6-5 and TRBJ2-1; a weak D match, TRBD1 (6 bases). CDR3 length equals 15 residues. V was clipped by 6 bases and J by 7 bases, with 19 bases between them. CDR1 and CDR2 (germline): MNHEY, SVGAGI. The CDR3 region is CASSSPWGRENEQFF. DNA of the CDR3: TGTGCCAGCAGCTCCCCTTGGGGGCGAGAAAATGAGCAGTTCTTC.

The J gene is TRBJ1-3, the V gene TRBV13; D unclear. Trimming pared 2 bases from V and 4 bases from J, leaving 15 bases between. Germline CDR1 PRHDT, CDR2 FYEKMQ (reference sequence). The CDR3 runs 16 residues. CDR3 loop: CASSLYGGRAGNTIYF. For the CDR3, the DNA is TGTGCCAGCAGCTTATACGGAGGCCGTGCCGGAAACACCATATATTTT.

This clone was detected a few times. The CDR3 loop is CASSMGGTQQFF. The CDR3, as DNA: TGTGCCAGTAGTATGGGTGGGACTCAGCAGTTCTTC. V gene TRBV19 combines with J gene TRBJ2-1, with D perhaps TRBD2 (6 bases). Trimming pared 3 bases from V and 11 bases from J, leaving 11 bases between. The CDR3 is 12 amino acids. CDR1 and CDR2 (germline): LNHDA, SQIVND (reference sequence).

This chain joins TRBV2 and TRBJ1-2, with a weak D call TRBD1 (5 bases). Germline V lookup: CDR1 SNHLY, CDR2 FYNNEI. The length of the CDR3 is 14 residues. V lost 6 bases to trimming and J lost 3 bases, with 14 bases between them. The CDR3 nucleotides read TGTGCCAGCAGCTTAGGGGTTATTGACTATGGCTACACCTTC. Amino acid sequence: CASSLGVIDYGYTF.

The chain recombines TRBV10-1 with TRBJ2-3; D perhaps matches TRBD1 (6 bases). The CDR3 contains 14 residues. CDR1 and CDR2 from the germline V gene are WNHNN and SYGVQD (reference sequence). V shed 3 bases and J shed 0 bases, with 7 bases lying between them. The CDR3 loop is CASSEGGSTDTQYF. DNA of the CDR3: TGCGCCAGCAGTGAAGGGGGTAGCACAGATACGCAGTATTTT.

Remarks on this clone: Other DNA sequences in the sample encode the same CDR3. The chain recombines TRBV18 with TRBJ1-1; D possibly corresponds to TRBD1 (5 bases). Trimming took off 6 bases at V and 1 base at J, with 9 bases between the two ends. CDR3 length: 13 amino acids. Germline V gives CDR1 KGHSH, CDR2 LQKENI. The DNA for the CDR3 is TGTGCCAGCTCGGCTACAGGGAACACTGAAGCTTTCTTT. This encodes CASSATGNTEAFF.

This chain's CDR3 is CASSPEVATNEKLFF. The CDR3 coding sequence is TGTGCCAGCTCACCAGAGGTTGCAACTAATGAAAAACTGTTTTTT. V gene TRBV18 combines with J gene TRBJ1-4; D is uncertain. CDR1 KGHSH and CDR2 LQKENI come from the germline V gene. V was clipped by 2 bases and J by 0 bases, with 7 bases between them. The CDR3 consists of 15 residues.

The chain carries TRBV28 and TRBJ2-1; 8 bases match TRBD1. V lost 5 bases to trimming and J lost 7 bases; unmatched junction nucleotides: 10. Per germline, CDR1 MDHEN and CDR2 SYDVKM. The length of the CDR3 is 15 residues. CDR3 DNA: TGTGCCAGCAGTCCCGCAGGGGGCGGGCAAAATGAGCAGTTCTTC. Translation: CASSPAGGGQNEQFF.

The J gene is TRBJ2-5, the V gene TRBV27; the match to TRBD1 covers 10 bases. Germline V CDR1 and CDR2: MNHEY, SMNVEV (reference sequence). The J segment lost 5 bases and the V segment lost 5 bases, leaving 14 bases of the junction unmatched. This CDR3 is built from 17 residues. CDR3 in amino acids: CASSPKGMGQGRETQYF. The DNA of the CDR3 is TGTGCCAGCAGTCCGAAGGGAATGGGACAGGGGAGGGAGACCCAGTACTTC.

CDR3 sequence reads: CASSNPYRDGYTF. As DNA, the CDR3 is TGCGCCAGCAGCAACCCCTACCGGGATGGCTACACCTTC. J is TRBJ1-2 and V is TRBV5-1; D gene ambiguous. Germline V gene lookup returns CDR1 SGHRS and CDR2 YFSETQ. The CDR3 covers 13 residues. The V gene lost 4 bases and the J gene lost 6 bases, with 13 bases spanning the gap.

The chain couples TRBV18 to TRBJ2-2; 7 bases map to TRBD1. The CDR3 extends over 16 amino acids. V lost 1 base to trimming and J lost 1 base; unmatched junction nucleotides: 3. Germline CDR1 reads KGHSH; CDR2 reads LQKENI. The CDR3 loop reads CASSPLGDRNTGELFF. The CDR3 DNA reads as TGTGCCAGCTCACCACTAGGGGACAGGAACACCGGGGAGCTGTTTTTT.

This clone has just one count. The chain couples TRBV15 to TRBJ2-1; TRBD1 matches at 7 bases. Germline assignment: CDR1 LNHNV and CDR2 YYDKDF (reference sequence). The CDR3 extends over 14 amino acids. Trimming removed 3 bases from V and 7 bases from J; junction bases left unmatched: 6. The CDR3 coding sequence is TGTGCCACCAGCAGGCAGGGACAGTTAAATGAGCAGTTCTTC. Protein product: CATSRQGQLNEQFF.

The V gene is TRBV19, the J gene TRBJ2-3; D possibly corresponds to TRBD1 (6 bases). CDR1 is LNHDA and CDR2 is SQIVND in the germline V gene (reference sequence). The CDR3 contains 17 residues. Trimming took 7 bases from V and 1 from J, leaving 21 bases between them. For the CDR3, the DNA is TGTGCCAGTAATCCAGGGGAACGTCAGTACCGCACAGATACGCAGTATTTT. Translated: CASNPGERQYRTDTQYF.

The chain combines TRBV7-2 with TRBJ1-4, with TRBD1 as a possible D gene (6 bases). Germline CDR1 is SGHTA and CDR2 is FQGNSA. V was cut by 4 bases and J by 7 bases, with 19 bases left in between. The CDR3 has 16 residues. The CDR3 here is CASSSGARGFGEKLFF. The CDR3 nucleotides read TGTGCCAGCAGCTCAGGGGCCAGGGGCTTCGGTGAAAAACTGTTTTTT.

The rearrangement uses TRBV5-5 and TRBJ1-5; TRBD1 aligns across 9 bases. Germline CDR1 reads SGHKS; CDR2 reads YYEKEE (reference sequence). J gave up 7 bases and V 0 bases, and 8 bases lay outside the gene matches. The CDR3 sequence is 16 residues long. CDR3 amino acids: CASSLGGTGSRQPQHF. The CDR3 region has the DNA TGTGCCAGCAGCTTGGGGGGGACAGGGTCTAGGCAGCCCCAGCATTTT.

The genes are TRBV6-5 and TRBJ2-1; possibly TRBD1 for D (6 bases). CDR1 and CDR2 from the germline V gene are MNHEY and SVGAGI. Trimming pared 0 bases from V and 10 bases from J, leaving 10 bases between. The CDR3 sequence is 13 residues long. The CDR3 region is CASSYSGDTEQFF. The CDR3 DNA reads as TGTGCCAGCAGTTACTCTGGGGACACGGAGCAGTTCTTC.

The rearrangement uses TRBV12-5 and TRBJ2-7; 8 bases match TRBD2. The CDR3 spans 14 residues. V lost 4 bases, J lost 0 bases, and 2 bases stayed unmatched. Per the germline V gene, CDR1 is LGHNT and CDR2 is FRNRAP. Here the CDR3 reads CASGSGGYSYEQYF. CDR3 in DNA: TGTGCTAGTGGTTCGGGGGGGTACTCCTACGAGCAGTACTTC.

This chain connects TRBV29-1 to TRBJ1-4; D perhaps matches TRBD1 (5 bases). The V end lost 7 bases, the J end lost 2 bases, and 17 bases lay between the germline ends. The CDR3 spans 15 residues. Looked up from germline, CDR1 is SQVTM and CDR2 is ANQGSEA. For the CDR3, the DNA is TGCAGCGCGCGCAGGGCGGGGTACACTAATGAAAAACTGTTTTTT. Translated: CSARRAGYTNEKLFF.